This entry lists 20 T cell receptor beta chains sequenced from one sample in a study of T cell responses to AZD1222 COVID-19 vaccine. The data were produced by immunoSEQ multiplex PCR, yet TCRdb's version contains in-frame clones alone and is incomplete. The sample consists of 90,000 to 120,000 clones, about 93% of them appearing once. Sequenced here: peripheral blood, sampled on day 0 of AZD1222 vaccination. Receptor source: an adult in good health.

The V gene is TRBV6-5, the J gene TRBJ1-1; the match to TRBD1 covers 10 bases. Germline values: CDR1 MNHEY, CDR2 SVGAGI. This CDR3 comprises 16 residues. Unmatched junction bases numbered 6, after V lost 4 bases and J lost 1 base. This CDR3 is CASSSTGGLRNTEAFF. The CDR3 DNA reads TGTGCCAGCAGTTCGACAGGGGGCTTGAGGAACACTGAAGCTTTCTTT.

This clone was found once. The chain has TRBV18 and TRBJ2-7, with 8 bases lining up with TRBD1. The junction had 15 bases not matched to a gene; V was cut back by 6 bases and J by 2 bases. Germline V gene lookup returns CDR1 KGHSH and CDR2 LQKENI. The CDR3 is 17 amino acids. For the CDR3, the DNA is TGTGCCAGCTCGCCTATCGGCCCGGGACAGGACCCCTACGAGCAGTACTTC. Its translation: CASSPIGPGQDPYEQYF.

This chain connects TRBV6-5 to TRBJ2-5; 7 positions match TRBD2. From germline, CDR1 is MNHEY and CDR2 SVGAGI. The CDR3 totals 14 residues. The V gene end was trimmed by 3 bases and the J gene end by 5 bases; junction bases not matched to a gene: 6. For the CDR3, the DNA is TGTGCCAGCAGTTATGGCGGGAGTGATGAGACCCAGTACTTC. Protein: CASSYGGSDETQYF.

The chain recombines TRBV29-1 with TRBJ2-5, with TRBD2 as a possible D gene (5 bases). CDR1 is SQVTM and CDR2 is ANQGSEA in the germline V gene. V was clipped by 0 bases and J by 4 bases, with 9 bases between them. The CDR3 loop spans 13 amino acids. CDR3 residues: CSVEEGVGETQYF. CDR3 sequence (DNA): TGCAGCGTTGAAGAGGGAGTGGGAGAGACCCAGTACTTC.

The chain employs TRBV27 and TRBJ1-6, with D hard to call. This CDR3 has 15 residues. V lost 5 bases to trimming and J lost 0 bases, with 8 bases between them. Germline lookup yields CDR1 MNHEY and CDR2 SMNVEV (reference sequence). The CDR3 reads CASSPLSSYNSPLHF. The CDR3 DNA reads as TGTGCCAGCAGTCCGTTAAGCTCCTATAATTCACCCCTCCACTTT.

This chain links TRBV7-2 with TRBJ1-2, with 12 bases lining up with TRBD1. CDR3 size: 15 residues. Losses at the gene ends were 4 bases for V and 8 bases for J; bases not matched to a gene: 8. The germline V gene has CDR1 SGHTA and CDR2 FQGNSA. CDR3 DNA sequence: TGTGCCAGCAGCTCCGGGGGGACAGGGGGCCGGGGCTACACCTTC. Amino acid sequence: CASSSGGTGGRGYTF. Full variable domain (rest looked up from reference TRBV7-2 and TRBJ1-2): GAGVSQSPSNKVTEKGKDVELRCDPISGHTALYWYRQSLGQGLEFLIYFQGNSAPDKSGLPSDRFSAERTGGSVSTLTIQRTQQEDSAVYLCASSSGGTGGRGYTFGSGTRLTVV.

This clone came up once. This sequence joins TRBV7-2 and TRBJ2-7; 10 bases align to TRBD1. The trim removed 4 bases at V and 0 bases at J, leaving 3 bases unmatched. There are 15 residues in the CDR3. Germline V gene data show CDR1 as SGHTA and CDR2 as FQGNSA. The CDR3 loop reads CASSSGQGSSYEQYF. For the CDR3, the DNA is TGTGCCAGCAGCTCGGGACAGGGGAGCTCCTACGAGCAGTACTTC.

CDR3 residues: CASSVESAAGELFF. In nucleotides, the CDR3 is TGTGCCAGCAGCGTAGAGTCGGCAGCCGGGGAGCTGTTTTTT. This sequence joins TRBV9 and TRBJ2-2, with D unresolved. The germline V gene encodes CDR1 SGDLS and CDR2 YYNGEE. V lost 0 bases and J lost 6, with 9 bases in between. The CDR3 has 14 residues.

The chain carries TRBV19 and TRBJ2-3; 7 bases agree with TRBD1. J lost 2 bases, V lost 4 bases, and 12 bases had no gene match. CDR1 is LNHDA, CDR2 SQIVND, per germline (reference sequence). The CDR3 contains 17 residues. CDR3 in amino acids: CASSTLNRGPATDTQYF. CDR3 DNA sequence: TGTGCCAGTAGTACCCTCAACAGGGGCCCAGCCACAGATACGCAGTATTTT.

The chain carries TRBV28 and TRBJ1-5; tentatively, D is TRBD1 (6 bases). Looked up from germline, CDR1 is MDHEN and CDR2 is SYDVKM. The CDR3 is 15 residues long. V lost 3 bases, J lost 2 bases, and 11 bases lay in between. The CDR3 DNA reads TGTGCCAGCAGTTTCTCGGACAGACGCAATCAGCCCCAGCATTTT. Protein product: CASSFSDRRNQPQHF.

This sequence joins TRBV7-9 and TRBJ2-7; maybe TRBD2 (6 bases). Germline V CDR1 and CDR2: SEHNR, FQNEAQ (reference sequence). This CDR3 has 15 residues. Between the trimmed V and J ends, which lost 8 bases and 4 bases, there was a span of 21 bases. The CDR3 nucleotides are TGTGCCAGCGCAGGTCCCGGGACTCAAATTTACGAGCAGTACTTC. This codes for CASAGPGTQIYEQYF.

The chain couples TRBV7-9 to TRBJ2-7, with D perhaps TRBD2 (6 bases). V lost 7 bases, J lost 5 bases, and 18 bases lay in between. This CDR3 has 14 residues. From germline, CDR1 is SEHNR and CDR2 FQNEAQ (reference sequence). The CDR3 is CASKVDRESDEQYF. DNA for the CDR3: TGTGCCAGCAAGGTAGATCGGGAGTCGGACGAGCAGTACTTC.

The CDR3 DNA is TGTGCCAGTAGGGACTCGTCGTGGGCTAGAGCTTTCTTT. It translates to CASRDSSWARAFF. The V and J genes are TRBV19 and TRBJ1-1, with D unclear. CDR3 size: 13 residues. Trimming left V 6 bases short and J 10 bases short, with 18 bases between. Germline CDR1 reads LNHDA; CDR2 reads SQIVND (reference sequence).

The chain employs TRBV6-1 and TRBJ2-7, with D possibly matching TRBD1 (6 bases). CDR1 MNHNS and CDR2 SASEGT come from the germline V gene. The CDR3 runs 16 residues. Trimming pared 1 base from V and 0 bases from J, leaving 13 bases between. CDR3 DNA: TGTGCCAGCAGTGAAGTGGGGTGGGACACCTCCTACGAGCAGTACTTC. Protein sequence: CASSEVGWDTSYEQYF.

J is TRBJ2-7 and V is TRBV6-1; D not resolved. The CDR3 covers 14 residues. CDR1 MNHNS and CDR2 SASEGT come from the germline V gene. Trimming removed 2 bases at V and 5 bases at J, with 13 bases between. The CDR3 protein is CASSEHNWGNEQYF. The CDR3 DNA reads TGTGCCAGCAGTGAACACAATTGGGGTAACGAGCAGTACTTC.

This chain connects TRBV27 to TRBJ2-7; 11 nucleotides match TRBD2. J gave up 0 bases and V 4 bases, and 5 bases lay outside the gene matches. Germline V CDR1 and CDR2: MNHEY, SMNVEV (reference sequence). The CDR3 sequence is 16 residues long. The CDR3 is CASSSLTSGTSYEQYF. CDR3 nucleotides: TGTGCCAGCAGTTCCCTGACTAGCGGGACCTCCTACGAGCAGTACTTC.

The chain links TRBV7-9 to TRBJ2-1; perhaps TRBD1 as D (6 bases). The germline gives CDR1 SEHNR, CDR2 FQNEAQ (reference sequence). V was shortened by 6 bases and J by 7 bases, with 13 bases between the two germline ends. The CDR3 runs to 13 residues. The CDR3 region is CASRPRGRNEQFF. The CDR3 nucleotides read TGTGCCAGCAGACCCAGGGGAAGGAATGAGCAGTTCTTC.

The rearrangement links TRBV5-1 to TRBJ2-2; no clear D gene. Deletions cut 5 bases from V and 6 bases from J, with 5 bases between. Germline loops: CDR1 SGHRS, CDR2 YFSETQ. The CDR3 contains 11 residues. CDR3: CASRVSGELFF. CDR3 sequence (DNA): TGCGCCAGCAGAGTTTCCGGGGAGCTGTTTTTT.

This rearrangement joins TRBV5-1 to TRBJ2-2; TRBD2 matches 7 bases. There are 15 residues in the CDR3. The germline V gene encodes CDR1 SGHRS and CDR2 YFSETQ. J lost 4 bases, V lost 1 base, and 4 bases had no gene match. The CDR3 bases are TGCGCCAGCAGCTTGACCACTAGCGCCACCGGGGAGCTGTTTTTT. It codes for CASSLTTSATGELFF.

The chain has TRBV11-3 and TRBJ2-7; D may be TRBD1 or TRBD2 (5 bases each). CDR3 length: 15 amino acids. CDR1 is SGHNT and CDR2 is YENEEA in the germline V gene. V gave up 2 bases and J gave up 7 bases, with 18 bases separating them. CDR3 bases: TGTGCCAGCAGCTTATCCCAGGGACCGGCGAGGGAGCAGTACTTC. It translates to CASSLSQGPAREQYF.